A selection of T cell receptor beta chains follows, all from one sample in a study of T cell changes during pregnancy in multiple sclerosis. Generated by immunoSEQ multiplex PCR, the TCRdb table keeps only in-frame clones and is missing some. The top ten hold approximately 0.9% of the sample, which has fewer than 65,000 clones, roughly nine tenths seen once. This sample comprised peripheral blood, obtained before pregnancy. The receptor source for this set is a female donor with multiple sclerosis, enrolled in a pregnancy study. Each CDR3 is given without its conserved first and last residue. A D gene is named only where the DNA matches it firmly.

v_gene,j_gene,d_gene,len,CDR3aa
TRBV6-5,TRBJ1-6,TRBD1,13,ASRTQGALNSPLH
TRBV7-3,TRBJ2-3,TRBD2,16,ASSLIGTSGGAGDTQY
TRBV9,TRBJ2-2,-,14,ASSVALATNTGELF
TRBV7-2,TRBJ2-1,TRBD2,13,ASSPSGGSYNEQF
TRBV4-2,TRBJ2-5,-,20,ASSPGISVPAAKIGRQETQY
TRBV5-4,TRBJ2-1,-,13,ASSSGTQSFNEQF
TRBV9,TRBJ2-5,TRBD2,15,ASSVPSSGGNRETQY
TRBV13,TRBJ1-5,-,14,ASSSGDTNSNQPQH
TRBV19,TRBJ1-1,TRBD1,10,ASSRGPTEAF
TRBV7-6,TRBJ2-5,-,15,ASSLGPQGLLPETQY
TRBV6-5,TRBJ1-1,-,13,ASSYTTGRRTEAF
TRBV18,TRBJ1-1,TRBD1,13,ASSPTGQGSTEAF
TRBV6-5,TRBJ1-1,TRBD1,11,ASGQGARAEAF
TRBV5-1,TRBJ1-6,-,11,ASSLGRGSPLH
TRBV11-2,TRBJ2-7,-,12,ASSLMGGPYEQY
TRBV5-1,TRBJ2-3,TRBD2,13,ASSLGGGGQDTQY
TRBV7-2,TRBJ2-2,TRBD1,12,ASSLAQGAGELF
TRBV7-2,TRBJ1-5,-,12,ASSFKTDNQPQH
TRBV7-8,TRBJ1-2,-,11,ASSLGLSYGYT
TRBV4-2,TRBJ2-3,TRBD2,14,ASSQTQTSGADTQY
TRBV6-1,TRBJ2-5,-,10,ASSPGGRGLY
TRBV21-1,TRBJ2-4,-,12,ASSKDRAKNIQY
TRBV6-5,TRBJ2-5,TRBD1,13,ASSYQLTGMETQY
TRBV18,TRBJ1-6,-,12,ASSPGTRSSPLH
TRBV7-2,TRBJ1-1,TRBD1,12,ASSWGRGLNEAF
TRBV27,TRBJ1-4,-,14,ASRNIQGPTNEKLF
TRBV9,TRBJ2-1,TRBD2,13,ASSVETSGGYEQF
TRBV2,TRBJ1-2,-,12,ASSEAVRSYGYT
TRBV15,TRBJ1-5,-,14,ATSPERGLVPQPQH
TRBV2,TRBJ1-4,-,15,ASSGRRETATNEKLF
TRBV7-2,TRBJ1-2,-,12,ASSSTVANYGYT
TRBV19,TRBJ2-7,TRBD2,12,ASSISRGAYEQY
TRBV11-2,TRBJ2-7,-,12,ASSLLVTSYEQY
TRBV19,TRBJ1-2,-,10,ASSWQVNGYT
TRBV7-9,TRBJ1-6,TRBD1,13,ASSIGTGSFSPLH
TRBV25-1,TRBJ1-1,TRBD1,12,ASRRQGANTEAF
TRBV10-3,TRBJ2-3,TRBD2,14,AISGASAGRTDTQY
TRBV7-3,TRBJ2-7,-,12,ASSLGGGSNEQY
TRBV4-1,TRBJ2-1,TRBD2,15,ASSQGGGSGPYNEQF
TRBV19,TRBJ1-1,TRBD1,11,ASRKGAWTEAF
TRBV4-3,TRBJ2-3,-,14,ASSQNRGGGTDTQY
TRBV20-1,TRBJ2-2,-,9,SAYITGELF
TRBV25-1,TRBJ2-1,TRBD2,12,AALAGGLLNEQF
TRBV6-1,TRBJ2-3,-,14,ASSEARLGGLDTQY
TRBV5-1,TRBJ2-7,TRBD1,11,ASGPGQTYEQY
TRBV6-5,TRBJ2-7,-,11,ASREGGSYEQY